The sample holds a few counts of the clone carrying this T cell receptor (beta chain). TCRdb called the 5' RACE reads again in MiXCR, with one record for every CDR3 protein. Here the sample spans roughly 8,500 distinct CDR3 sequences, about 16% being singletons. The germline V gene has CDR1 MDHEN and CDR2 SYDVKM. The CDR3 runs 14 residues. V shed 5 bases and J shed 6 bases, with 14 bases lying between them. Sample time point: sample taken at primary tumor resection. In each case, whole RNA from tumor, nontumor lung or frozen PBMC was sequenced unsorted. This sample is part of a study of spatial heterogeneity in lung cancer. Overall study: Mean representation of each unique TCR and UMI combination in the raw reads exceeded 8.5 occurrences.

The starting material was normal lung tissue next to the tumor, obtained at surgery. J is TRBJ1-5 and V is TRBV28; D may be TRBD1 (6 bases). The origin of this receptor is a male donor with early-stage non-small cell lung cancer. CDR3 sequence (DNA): TGTGCCAGCAGTCAGGGAGGGGGGACTCAGCCCCAGCATTTT. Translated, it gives CASSQGGGTQPQHF.